Reported below is one T cell receptor beta chain. Germline V gives CDR1 MNHEY, CDR2 SMNVEV (reference sequence). The CDR3 runs 15 residues. Trimming cost V 3 bases and J 4 bases, with 15 bases left between them. The data originate from a study of CD8 T cell repertoires and HIV-1 epitope variants. Profiling relied on immunoSEQ multiplex PCR, and the TCRdb table lists in-frame clones only, not all of them. The repertoire has tens of thousands of clones, more than 65% of them found once; the top ten carry about 26%. Sequencing was performed on uncultured baseline CD8+ T cells from peripheral blood mononuclear cells (PBMCs). J is TRBJ1-1 and V is TRBV27; D is undetermined. The source of this sequence is a male donor with HIV. The chain's CDR3 is CASSLGRGGSTEAFF. For the CDR3, the DNA is TGTGCCAGCAGTTTGGGTAGAGGAGGTAGCACTGAAGCTTTCTTT.